The present entry profiles one T cell receptor (beta chain) with its context. Its antigen is unidentified. The entry originates in a study of T cells in Graves' hyperthyroidism and ophthalmopathy. The study's findings and limits: Expanded thyroid clonotypes (above 0.001) were mostly also found in blood.

The PBMCs were sourced from fresh peripheral blood (approximately 9.6 ml). The CDR3 has 14 residues. Trimming cost V 0 bases and J 7 bases, with 12 bases left between them. CDR1 is SGHTA and CDR2 is FQGTGA in the germline V gene. RNA transcripts served as the template for amplifying TCR beta CDR3 regions. TCR CDR3 regions were first amplified by RT-PCR with HTBI primers. One entry per CDR3 protein, called by TCRdb with MiXCR from the multiplex PCR reads. The table lists 200,000 to 250,000 distinct CDR3 sequences, about a sixth of them singletons. The TCR sequence derives from a man in his fifties with Graves' hyperthyroidism. V is TRBV7-3 and J is TRBJ1-2, with D uncertain. The sample was blood. The CDR3 loop reads CASSLTPGSPGYTF. In DNA form, the CDR3 reads TGTGCCAGCAGCTTAACCCCAGGCAGCCCTGGCTACACCTTC.